This TCR beta chain came from a study of cytomegalovirus exposure and HLA in healthy donors. The study ran its PCR with 60 Vbeta and 13 Jbeta primers. Sequencing was performed with immunoSEQ multiplex PCR; in TCRdb, only in-frame clones are kept and a portion is missing. This table holds about 160,000 clones, approximately 81% found once. This CDR3 is built from 17 residues. V lost 0 bases and J lost 0, with 14 bases in between. The germline gives CDR1 LNHDA, CDR2 SQIVND (reference sequence). Sequencing was carried out using PBMCs. The TCR sequence derives from a male donor in good health and CMV-seronegative. V usage is TRBV19 and J usage is TRBJ2-5; D uncertain. CDR3 nucleotides: TGTGCCAGTAGTATAGATCTCGAGACACCCCACCAAGAGACCCAGTACTTC. This encodes CASSIDLETPHQETQYF. The full variable domain, rest sourced from reference TRBV19 and TRBJ2-5, is DGGITQSPKYLFRKEGQNVTLSCEQNLNHDAMYWYRQDPGQGLRLIYYSQIVNDFQKGDIAEGYSVSREKKESFPLTVTSAQKNPTAFYLCASSIDLETPHQETQYFGPGTRLLVL.